The sequence of this T cell receptor (beta chain) was determined in a study of tumor and adjacent non-tumor tissue in lung cancer. Overall study context: Each sample yielded about 4.17 million productive TCRbeta reads on average.

RNA was extracted from bulk tissue without any cell sorting. More than 3 cm separated this lung sample from the edge of the tumor. Donors were chemotherapy-naive, newly diagnosed lung cancer surgical patients in China, August–late 2014. Turning to this clonotype: Antigen: not known.

Study findings and constraints: Tumor TCR diversity, when higher, was linked to shorter survival. Compared with tumor, normal lung showed significantly lower TCR diversity.

Deletions cut 2 bases from V and 7 bases from J, with 11 bases between. Germline loops: CDR1 SGHDT, CDR2 YYEEEE. The CDR3 is made up of 13 amino acids. Three rounds of nested PCR, following a modified ARM-PCR protocol, produced the TCRbeta library. TCRdb itself ran the multiplex PCR reads through MiXCR, one entry per CDR3 protein. The table shows approximately 110,000 distinct CDR3 sequences, with about 61% occurring only once. The receptor comes from a man in his 60s with non-small cell lung cancer. This chain joins TRBV5-6 and TRBJ2-3; D is ambiguous. Input material: distant non-tumor lung tissue. The CDR3 protein is CASSLPGLYTQYF. The CDR3 bases are TGTGCCAGCAGCTTACCGGGTCTCTATACGCAGTATTTT.